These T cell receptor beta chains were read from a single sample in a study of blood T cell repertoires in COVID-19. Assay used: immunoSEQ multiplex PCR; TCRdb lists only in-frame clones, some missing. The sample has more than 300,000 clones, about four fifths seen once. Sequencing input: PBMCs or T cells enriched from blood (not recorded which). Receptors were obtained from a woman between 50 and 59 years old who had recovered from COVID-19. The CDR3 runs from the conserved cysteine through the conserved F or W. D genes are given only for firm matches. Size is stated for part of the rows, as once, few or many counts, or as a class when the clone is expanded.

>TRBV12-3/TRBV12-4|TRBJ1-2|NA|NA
TGTGCCAGCAGTTTCAGGGGTGGCTACACCTTC
CASSFRGGYTF
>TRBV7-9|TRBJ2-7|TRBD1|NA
TGTGCCAGCAGCTTAACGGCACAGGGGGCGGAAGAGCAGTACTTC
CASSLTAQGAEEQYF
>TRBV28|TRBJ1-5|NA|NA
TGTGCCAGCAGTTTAGTGACAATTTCTCAGCCCCAGCATTTT
CASSLVTISQPQHF
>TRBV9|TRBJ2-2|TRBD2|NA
TGTGCCAGCAGCGTAGCTCGGACTAGCCCGAACACCGGGGAGCTGTTTTTT
CASSVARTSPNTGELFF
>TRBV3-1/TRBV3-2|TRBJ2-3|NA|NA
TGTGCCAGCAGCCAAGACCTCCGAGATACGCAGTATTTT
CASSQDLRDTQYF
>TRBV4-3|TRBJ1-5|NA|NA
TGCGCCAGCAGCCAAGATCCCCTCGTGGGCCAGCCCCAGCATTTT
CASSQDPLVGQPQHF
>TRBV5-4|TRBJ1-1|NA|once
TGTGCCAGCAGCTCGCTATGGAGCTCTGAAGCTTTCTTT
CASSSLWSSEAFF
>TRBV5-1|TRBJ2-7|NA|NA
TGCGCCAGCAGCTCGAGCTCCCCACCGGGGGAGCAGTACTTC
CASSSSSPPGEQYF
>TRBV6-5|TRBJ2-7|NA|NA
TGTGCCAGCAGTTATTCCGGGAGCCGCAGCTCCTACGAGCAGTACTTC
CASSYSGSRSSYEQYF
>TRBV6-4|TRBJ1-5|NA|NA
TGTGCCAGCAGTGACTCGTGGACACCTCGCAATAGCAATCAGCCCCAGCATTTT
CASSDSWTPRNSNQPQHF
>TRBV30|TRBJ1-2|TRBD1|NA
TGTGCCTGGAGTGTACCTTCACAGGGGGTGGGCTTC
CAWSVPSQGVGF
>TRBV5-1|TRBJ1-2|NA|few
TGCGCCAGCAGCTTGGTAGCCCGTGGTGGCTACACCTTC
CASSLVARGGYTF
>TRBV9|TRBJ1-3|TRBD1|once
TGTGCCAGCACCCCGGGACAGGGGCCGATCTCTGGAAACACCATATATTTT
CASTPGQGPISGNTIYF
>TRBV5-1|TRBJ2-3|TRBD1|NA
TGCGCCAGCAGCTTGGAACAGGGGGCCACAGATACGCAGTATTTT
CASSLEQGATDTQYF
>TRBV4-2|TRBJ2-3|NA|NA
TGTGCCAGCAGCCAAGCTTGGGGGGGCTTGGATACGCAGTATTTT
CASSQAWGGLDTQYF
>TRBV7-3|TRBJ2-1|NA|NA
TGTGCCAGCAGCTTATATTCCTACAATGAGCAGTTCTTC
CASSLYSYNEQFF
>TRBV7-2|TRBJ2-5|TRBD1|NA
TGTGCCAGCAGCTTATGGACAGGGGGAGGGGAGACCCAGTACTTC
CASSLWTGGGETQYF
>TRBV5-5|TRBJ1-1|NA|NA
TGTGCCAGCAGCTTGGGGGCAGGCGGGAAGAACACTGAAGCTTTCTTT
CASSLGAGGKNTEAFF
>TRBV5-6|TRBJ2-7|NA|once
TGTGCCAGCAGCCCTCGGGGTTACGAGCAGTACTTC
CASSPRGYEQYF
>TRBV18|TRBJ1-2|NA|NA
TGTGCCAGCTCGGTTGATAGTGGCTACACCTTC
CASSVDSGYTF
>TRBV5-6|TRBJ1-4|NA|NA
TGTGCCAGCAGCTTATTACAGGGAGAAAATGAAAAACTGTTTTTT
CASSLLQGENEKLFF
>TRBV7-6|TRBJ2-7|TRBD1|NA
TGTGCCAGCAGCTCCGGGGACAGCTCCTACGAGCAGTACTTC
CASSSGDSSYEQYF
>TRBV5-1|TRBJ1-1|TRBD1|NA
TGCGCCAGCAGCTTAAGAACAGGGGAAATGAACACTGAAGCTTTCTTT
CASSLRTGEMNTEAFF
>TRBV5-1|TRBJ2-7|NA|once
TGCGCCAGCAGCTTGGTCGGCCCCCAGGCCCACGAGCAGTACTTC
CASSLVGPQAHEQYF
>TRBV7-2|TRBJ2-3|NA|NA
TGTGCCAGCAGCACTCCGATGACAGATACGCAGTATTTT
CASSTPMTDTQYF
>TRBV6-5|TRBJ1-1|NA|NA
TGTGCCACTAAAACCCCCGTCGGGAACACTGAAGCTTTCTTT
CATKTPVGNTEAFF
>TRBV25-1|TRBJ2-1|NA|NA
TGTGCCAGCAGTGAGAGGGGAGGGGGGGATGAGCAGTTCTTC
CASSERGGGDEQFF
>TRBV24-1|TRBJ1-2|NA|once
TGTGCCACCAGTGATCGGACAGCTAACTATGGCTACACCTTC
CATSDRTANYGYTF
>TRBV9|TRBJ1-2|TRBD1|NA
TGTGCCAGCAGCACGTGGGACAGTTTCAACTATGGCTACACCTTC
CASSTWDSFNYGYTF
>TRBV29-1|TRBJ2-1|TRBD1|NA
TGCAGCGTCTCCGGGACAGGGGGCTTCAACAATGAGCAGTTCTTC
CSVSGTGGFNNEQFF
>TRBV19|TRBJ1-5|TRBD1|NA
TGTGCCAGTAGTTCCCGGACAGGCTCATCGATTGATCAGCCCCAGCATTTT
CASSSRTGSSIDQPQHF
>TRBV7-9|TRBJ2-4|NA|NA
TGTGCCAGCAGCGGAGGTGTAGGGCGGAACTTC
CASSGGVGRNF
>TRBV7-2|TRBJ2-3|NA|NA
TGTGCCAGCAGCTTACAACAGGGATCAGATACGCAGTATTTT
CASSLQQGSDTQYF
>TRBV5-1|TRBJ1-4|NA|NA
TGCGCCAGCAGCTTGGTTGGGGGGGCTGAAAAACTGTTTTTT
CASSLVGGAEKLFF
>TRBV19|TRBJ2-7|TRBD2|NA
TGTGCCAGTAGTTCCCGGCCCCTAGCGGGGGTTCAGACCTACGAGCAGTACTTC
CASSSRPLAGVQTYEQYF
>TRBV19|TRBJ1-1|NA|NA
TGTGCCAGTAGTATAGGGGGACTTCGGGCTTTCTTT
CASSIGGLRAFF
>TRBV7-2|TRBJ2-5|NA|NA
TGTGCCAGCAACGCGGCTAGTCTTGGGACCCAGTACTTC
CASNAASLGTQYF
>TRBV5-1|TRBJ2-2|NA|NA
TGCGCCAGCAGCTTGGAGGGGCTCGGCACCGGGGAGCTGTTTTTT
CASSLEGLGTGELFF
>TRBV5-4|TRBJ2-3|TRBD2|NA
TGTGCCAGCAGCTTCCGACTAGCGGAGAACACAGATACGCAGTATTTT
CASSFRLAENTDTQYF
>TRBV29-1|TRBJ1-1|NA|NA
TGCAGCGTTAACAGGGTTTCTGAAGCTTTCTTT
CSVNRVSEAFF
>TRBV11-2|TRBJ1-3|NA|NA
TGTGCCAGCAGCCGCGGGGGGTTTGGAAACACCATATATTTT
CASSRGGFGNTIYF